Presented here are 5 T cell receptor beta chains from one specimen sequenced in a study of T-cell reconstitution after alpha-beta-depleted transplantation in children. Unique molecular identifiers were used in preparing the TCRbeta library. TCRdb passed the PCR reads through MiXCR, listing each CDR3 protein once. The sample lists about 980,000 distinct CDR3 sequences; about 29% were seen once. Source: PBMCs, mostly from graft donor cells, taken 360 days after TCRalphabeta/CD19-depleted stem cell transplant. The receptor source for this set is a boy younger than two who had a stem cell transplant for SCID, so the T cells may come from the graft donor.

The chain couples TRBV20-1 to TRBJ2-5; D call uncertain. The CDR3 consists of 13 residues. Germline lookup yields CDR1 DFQATT and CDR2 SNEGSKA (reference sequence). V was cut by 6 bases and J by 7 bases, with 18 bases left in between. The chain's CDR3 is CSAARIRSGTQYF. DNA for the CDR3: TGCAGTGCGGCCAGGATCCGTTCGGGGACCCAGTACTTC.

This clonotype was recorded a few times. The rearrangement uses TRBV5-5 and TRBJ2-3; weak D call: TRBD1 (6 bases). Germline values: CDR1 SGHKS, CDR2 YYEKEE (reference sequence). V dropped 6 bases and J dropped 2 bases, with 19 bases sitting between them. The CDR3 consists of 16 residues. The CDR3 here is CASIQGLNPYTDTQYF. The CDR3 nucleotides read TGTGCCAGCATACAGGGCCTTAACCCCTACACAGATACGCAGTATTTT.

A few counts support this clonotype. This chain links TRBV29-1 with TRBJ2-2; D perhaps matches TRBD1 (5 bases). Germline V gene sequence: CDR1 SQVTM, CDR2 ANQGSEA. V was pared by 4 bases and J by 7 bases, with 10 bases between. The CDR3 runs 12 residues. In nucleotides, the CDR3 is TGCAGCGTTGCGACAGTGGTCGGGGAGCTGTTTTTT. Translated: CSVATVVGELFF.

J is TRBJ2-1 and V is TRBV5-6, with D tentatively TRBD2 (5 bases). This CDR3 spans 15 amino acids. V was pared by 2 bases and J by 0 bases, with 9 bases between. From germline, CDR1 is SGHDT and CDR2 YYEEEE. The CDR3 loop reads CASSFPGDSYNEQFF. In DNA form, the CDR3 reads TGTGCCAGCAGCTTCCCCGGGGACTCCTACAATGAGCAGTTCTTC. The whole variable domain, filled in from reference TRBV5-6 and TRBJ2-1, reads DAGVTQSPTHLIKTRGQQVTLRCSPKSGHDTVSWYQQALGQGPQFIFQYYEEEERQRGNFPDRFSGHQFPNYSSELNVNALLLGDSALYLCASSFPGDSYNEQFFGPGTRLTVL.

This chain links TRBV10-3 with TRBJ1-1, with D possibly being TRBD1 (5 bases). The CDR3 length is 12 residues. Germline CDR1 is ENHRY and CDR2 is SYGVKD. Trimming shortened V by 10 bases and J by 2 bases, and 11 bases separated the two germline ends. CDR3 sequence: CASWDPNTEAFF. In nucleotides, the CDR3 is TGTGCCAGCTGGGACCCCAACACTGAAGCTTTCTTT.